The 13 T cell receptor beta chains given below trace back to one sample, sequenced in a study of CD8+CD57+ T cells in acquired aplastic anemia. TCR beta VDJ and CDR3 profiles were obtained from a genomic DNA template. In TCRdb, the reads were re-called with MiXCR into one record per CDR3 protein. The data show over 150,000 distinct CDR3 sequences, about half seen once. Material: sorted CD4+, CD8+, or CD8+CD57+ T cells (not recorded which) from PBMCs. These receptors originate from a human donor in good health, serving as a control.

This sequence joins TRBV10-3 and TRBJ2-1; 7 bases fit TRBD2. The CDR3 spans 14 residues. Germline trimming cut 8 bases from V and 2 bases from J; bases unmatched to any gene: 6. CDR1 ENHRY and CDR2 SYGVKD come from the germline V gene. For the CDR3, the DNA is TGTGCCATCTGGAGCGGGATCCCCTACAATGAGCAGTTCTTC. It translates to CAIWSGIPYNEQFF.

Details on this clonotype: At one end, the junction sequence differs from germline, possibly due to a read error. Here the CDR3 reads CASSYSGHLDF. The CDR3 DNA is TGTGCCAGCAGTTACTCGGGACACCTAGACTTC. The chain links TRBV6-5 to TRBJ1-2, with D maybe TRBD1 (6 bases). This CDR3 contains 11 residues. From germline, CDR1 is MNHEY and CDR2 SVGAGI.

Ten or more counts support this clonotype. The chain couples TRBV5-8 to TRBJ2-7, with D possibly called TRBD1 or TRBD2 (7 bases each). The V end was cut by 4 bases, the J end by 1 base, with 18 bases between. Per germline, CDR1 SGHTS and CDR2 YDEGEE. This CDR3 spans 16 amino acids. Here the CDR3 reads CASSRGGQLISYEQYF. The CDR3 nucleotides are TGTGCCAGCAGCCGCGGGGGACAGCTGATATCCTACGAGCAGTACTTC.

The chain employs TRBV15 and TRBJ1-6; D call uncertain. The length of the CDR3 is 13 residues. V lost 5 bases and J 13 bases, leaving 15 bases between the germline ends. The V gene's germline CDR1 is LNHNV and CDR2 YYDKDF (reference sequence). The CDR3 nucleotides are TGTGCCACCAGCCGGTCGACCAATCAGCCCCTCCACTTT. Translating gives CATSRSTNQPLHF.

Ten or more counts support this clonotype. The chain combines TRBV20-1 with TRBJ1-2, with 10 bases fitting TRBD1. This CDR3 is 15 amino acids long. The V gene's germline CDR1 is DFQATT and CDR2 SNEGSKA (reference sequence). J gave up 6 bases and V 3 bases, and 10 bases lay outside the gene matches. The CDR3 bases are TGCAGTGCTAGTCAAAGCGGACAGGGGGGAGATGGCTACACCTTC. As protein: CSASQSGQGGDGYTF.

There are many counts of this clonotype. J is TRBJ1-2 and V is TRBV7-9; D not resolved. This CDR3 comprises 14 residues. Per the germline V gene, CDR1 is SEHNR and CDR2 is FQNEAQ (reference sequence). V lost 1 base and J lost 5, with 11 bases in between. The CDR3 loop reads CASSLGVTDYGYTF. DNA for the CDR3: TGTGCCAGCAGCTTAGGGGTTACAGATTATGGCTACACCTTC.

The chain combines TRBV29-1 with TRBJ1-3, with unresolved D. CDR1 and CDR2 from the germline V gene are SQVTM and ANQGSEA. This CDR3 is 16 amino acids long. Between the trimmed V and J ends, which lost 4 bases and 1 base, there was a span of 17 bases. The CDR3 reads CSVVGPGKPSGNTIYF. CDR3 bases: TGCAGCGTTGTGGGCCCCGGAAAGCCATCTGGAAACACCATATATTTT. Together with reference TRBV29-1 and TRBJ1-3, the CDR3 gives the full variable domain: SAVISQKPSRDICQRGTSLTIQCQVDSQVTMMFWYRQQPGQSLTLIATANQGSEATYESGFVIDKFPISRPNLTFSTLTVSNMSPEDSSIYLCSVVGPGKPSGNTIYFGEGSWLTVV.

The chain joins TRBV10-2 to TRBJ2-7; D not certain. This CDR3 comprises 11 residues. The ends were cut back, 0 bases at V and 11 bases at J, with 8 bases in the middle. The germline CDR1 and CDR2 sequences are WSHSY and SAAADI. CDR3 sequence: CASSESGIEYF. CDR3 bases: TGCGCCAGCAGTGAGTCTGGGATTGAGTACTTC.

For this clonotype: A much more abundant neighbour one base away suggests this may be a read error. J is TRBJ2-3 and V is TRBV5-1; no reliable D call. There are 12 residues in the CDR3. Germline assignment: CDR1 SGHRS and CDR2 YFSETQ. The CDR3 protein is CASSLDGDTRYF. Here the CDR3 DNA reads TGCGCCAGCAGCTTGGATGGGGATACGCGGTATTTT.

Regarding this clonotype: This clone may be a read error of a much larger clone one base away. V usage is TRBV5-1 and J usage is TRBJ2-1, with a tentative D call TRBD1 (5 bases). The CDR3 runs to 16 residues. Looked up from germline, CDR1 is SGHRS and CDR2 is YFSETQ. Trimming left V 6 bases short and J 8 bases short, with 24 bases between. The CDR3 DNA reads TGCGCCAGCAAGGCGGACACAGGAGCCTACATGTATGAGCAGTTCTTC. Its translation: CASKADTGAYMYEQFF.

This clonotype has only one observation. The chain couples TRBV7-3 to TRBJ2-7, with D perhaps matching TRBD1 (6 bases). V lost 5 bases and J lost 2, with 16 bases in between. Germline V CDR1 and CDR2: SGHTA, FQGTGA. This CDR3 comprises 15 residues. The CDR3 coding sequence is TGTGCCAGCAGCCAAGATGGGACACCCACCTACGAGCAGTACTTC. Amino acids: CASSQDGTPTYEQYF.

This clonotype occurred many times. In nucleotides, the CDR3 is TGTGCCAGCAGCCCCGAGCGGAACACCGGGGAGCTGTTTTTT. Translation: CASSPERNTGELFF. The chain has TRBV5-4 and TRBJ2-2; D gene uncertain. From germline, CDR1 is SGHNT and CDR2 YYREEE (reference sequence). Trimming stripped 4 bases from V and 1 base from J, with 8 bases between. This CDR3 is 14 amino acids long. The variable domain in full, completed from reference TRBV5-4 and TRBJ2-2, reads ETGVTQSPTHLIKTRGQQVTLRCSSQSGHNTVSWYQQALGQGPQFIFQYYREEENGRGNFPPRFSGLQFPNYSSELNVNALELDDSALYLCASSPERNTGELFFGEGSRLTVL.

This clonotype was detected ten times or more. CDR3 in amino acids: CAWSVLLQETQYF. CDR3 bases: TGTGCCTGGAGTGTACTCCTTCAGGAGACCCAGTACTTC. The rearrangement links TRBV30 to TRBJ2-5, with D unclear. Germline V lookup: CDR1 GTSNPN, CDR2 SVGIG (reference sequence). V was cut by 0 bases and J by 5 bases, with 10 bases left in between. The CDR3 runs 13 residues.